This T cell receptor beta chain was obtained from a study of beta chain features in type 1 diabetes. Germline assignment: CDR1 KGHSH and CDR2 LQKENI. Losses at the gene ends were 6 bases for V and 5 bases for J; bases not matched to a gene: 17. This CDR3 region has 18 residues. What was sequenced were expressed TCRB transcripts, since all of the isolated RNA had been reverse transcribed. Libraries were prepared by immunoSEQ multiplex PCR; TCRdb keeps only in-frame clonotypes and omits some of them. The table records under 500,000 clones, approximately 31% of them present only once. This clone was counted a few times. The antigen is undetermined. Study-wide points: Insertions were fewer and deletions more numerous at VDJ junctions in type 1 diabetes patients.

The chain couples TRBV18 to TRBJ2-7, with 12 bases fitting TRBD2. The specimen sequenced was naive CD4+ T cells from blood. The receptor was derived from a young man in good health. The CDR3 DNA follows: TGTGCCAGCTCCCTCGGGGCACCGACTAGCGGGAGTGGAAACGAGCAGTACTTC. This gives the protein CASSLGAPTSGSGNEQYF.